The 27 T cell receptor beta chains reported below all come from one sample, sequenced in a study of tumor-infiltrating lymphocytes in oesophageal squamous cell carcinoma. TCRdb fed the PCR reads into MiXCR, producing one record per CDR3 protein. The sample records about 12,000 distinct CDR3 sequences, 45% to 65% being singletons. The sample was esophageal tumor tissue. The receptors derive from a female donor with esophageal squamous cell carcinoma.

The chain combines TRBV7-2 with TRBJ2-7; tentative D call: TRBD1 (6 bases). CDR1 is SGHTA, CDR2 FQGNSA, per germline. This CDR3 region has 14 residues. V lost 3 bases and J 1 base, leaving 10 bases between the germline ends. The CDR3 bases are TGTGCCAGCAGCTTCGACAGGCTATCCTACGAGCAGTACTTC. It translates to CASSFDRLSYEQYF.

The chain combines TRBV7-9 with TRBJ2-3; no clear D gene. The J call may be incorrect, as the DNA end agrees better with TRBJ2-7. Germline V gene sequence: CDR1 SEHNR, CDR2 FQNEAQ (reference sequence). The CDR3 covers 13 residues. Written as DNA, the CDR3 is TGTGCCAGCAGCCCCCGTTGGGATCACGAGCAGTACTTC. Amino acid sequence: CASSPRWDHEQYF.

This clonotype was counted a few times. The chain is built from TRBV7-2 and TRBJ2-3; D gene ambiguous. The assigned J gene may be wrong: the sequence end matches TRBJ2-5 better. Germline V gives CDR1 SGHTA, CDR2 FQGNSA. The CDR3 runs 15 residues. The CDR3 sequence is CASSLGKARKETQYF. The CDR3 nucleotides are TGTGCCAGCAGCTTAGGAAAGGCCCGTAAAGAGACCCAGTACTTC.

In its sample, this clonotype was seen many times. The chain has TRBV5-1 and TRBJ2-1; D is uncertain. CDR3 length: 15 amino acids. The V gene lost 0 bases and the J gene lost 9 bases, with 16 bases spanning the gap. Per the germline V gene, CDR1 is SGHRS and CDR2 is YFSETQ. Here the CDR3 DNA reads TGCGCCAGCAGCTTGGAGGTCGCTGCGATAGGTGAGCAGTTCTTC. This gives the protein CASSLEVAAIGEQFF.

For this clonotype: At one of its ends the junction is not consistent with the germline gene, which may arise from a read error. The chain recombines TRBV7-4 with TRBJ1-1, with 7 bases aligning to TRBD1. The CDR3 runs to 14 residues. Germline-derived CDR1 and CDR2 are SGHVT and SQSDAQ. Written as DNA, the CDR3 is TGTGCCAGCAGCTGGGGGGACAGTTCCTACGAGCAGTACTTT. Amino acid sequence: CASSWGDSSYEQYF.

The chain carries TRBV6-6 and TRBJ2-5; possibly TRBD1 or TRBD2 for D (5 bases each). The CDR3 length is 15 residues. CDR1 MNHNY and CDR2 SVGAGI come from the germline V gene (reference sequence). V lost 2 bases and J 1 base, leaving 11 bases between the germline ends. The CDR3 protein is CASSYVGRTQETQYF. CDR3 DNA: TGTGCCAGCAGTTACGTGGGACGAACCCAAGAGACCCAGTACTTC.

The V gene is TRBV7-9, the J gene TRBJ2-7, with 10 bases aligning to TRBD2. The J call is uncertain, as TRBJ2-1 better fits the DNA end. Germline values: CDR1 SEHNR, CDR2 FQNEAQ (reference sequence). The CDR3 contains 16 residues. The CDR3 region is CASSLVLAGARNEQFF. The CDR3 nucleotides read TGTGCCAGCAGCTTAGTCCTAGCGGGAGCTCGAAATGAGCAGTTCTTC.

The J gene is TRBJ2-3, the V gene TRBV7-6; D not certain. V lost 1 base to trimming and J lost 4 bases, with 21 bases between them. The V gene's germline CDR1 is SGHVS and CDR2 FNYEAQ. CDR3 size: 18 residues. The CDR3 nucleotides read TGTGCCAGCAGCTTAGAGGTCTCGGCCGGCTTAGGCGCAGATACGCAGTATTTT. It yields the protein CASSLEVSAGLGADTQYF. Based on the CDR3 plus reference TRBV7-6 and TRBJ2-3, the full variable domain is GAGVSQSPRYKVTKRGQDVALRCDPISGHVSLYWYRQALGQGPEFLTYFNYEAQQDKSGLPNDRFSAERPEGSISTLTIQRTEQRDSAMYRCASSLEVSAGLGADTQYFGPGTRLTVL.

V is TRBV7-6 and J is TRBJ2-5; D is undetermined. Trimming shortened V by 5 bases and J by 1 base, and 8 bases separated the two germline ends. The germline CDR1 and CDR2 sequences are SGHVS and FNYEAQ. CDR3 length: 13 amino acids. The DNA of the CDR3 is TGTGCCAGCAGCCCGCGACCCCAAGAGACCCAGTACTTC. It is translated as CASSPRPQETQYF.

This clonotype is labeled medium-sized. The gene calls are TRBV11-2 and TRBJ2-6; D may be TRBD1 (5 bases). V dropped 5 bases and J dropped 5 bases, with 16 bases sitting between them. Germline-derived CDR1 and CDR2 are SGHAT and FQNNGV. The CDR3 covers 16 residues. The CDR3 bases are TGTGCCAGCAGCCTACCCCCAGGGCTTTGGGCCAACGTCCTGACTTTC. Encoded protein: CASSLPPGLWANVLTF.

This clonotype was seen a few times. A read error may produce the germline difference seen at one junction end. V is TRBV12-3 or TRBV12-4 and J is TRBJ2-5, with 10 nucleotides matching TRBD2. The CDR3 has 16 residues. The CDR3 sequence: CASSLGAGGNQETQYF. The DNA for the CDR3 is TGTGCCAGCAGCTTAGGAGCGGGGGGGAATCAAGAGACCCAGTACTTC.

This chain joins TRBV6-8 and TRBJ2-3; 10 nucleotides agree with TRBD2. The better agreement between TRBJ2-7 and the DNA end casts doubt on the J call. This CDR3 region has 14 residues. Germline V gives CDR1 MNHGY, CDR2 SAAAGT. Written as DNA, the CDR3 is TGTGCCAGCAGTGCTAGCGGGGGCAACTACGAGCAGTACTTC. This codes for CASSASGGNYEQYF.

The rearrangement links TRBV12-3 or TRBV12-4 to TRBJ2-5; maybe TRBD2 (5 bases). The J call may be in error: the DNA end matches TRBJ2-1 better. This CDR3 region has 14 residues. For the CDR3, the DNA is TGTGCCAGCAGTTTAGCGACCGCGGGCTACGAGCAGTTCTTC. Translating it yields CASSLATAGYEQFF.

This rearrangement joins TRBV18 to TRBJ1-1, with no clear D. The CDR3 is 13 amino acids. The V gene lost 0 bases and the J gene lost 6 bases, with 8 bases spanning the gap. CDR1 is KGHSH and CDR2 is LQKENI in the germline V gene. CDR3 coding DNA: TGTGCCAGCTCACCACCACTCGATGCTGAAGCTTTCTTT. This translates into CASSPPLDAEAFF.

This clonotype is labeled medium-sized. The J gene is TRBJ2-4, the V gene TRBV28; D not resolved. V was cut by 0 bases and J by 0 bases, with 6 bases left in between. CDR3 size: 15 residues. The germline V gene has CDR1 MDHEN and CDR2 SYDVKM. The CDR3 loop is CASSLWTVAKNIQYF. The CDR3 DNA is TGTGCCAGCAGTTTATGGACTGTAGCCAAAAACATTCAGTACTTC.

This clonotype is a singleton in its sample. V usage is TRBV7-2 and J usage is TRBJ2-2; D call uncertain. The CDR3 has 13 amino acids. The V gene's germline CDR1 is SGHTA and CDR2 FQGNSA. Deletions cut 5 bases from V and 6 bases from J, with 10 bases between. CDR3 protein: CASSPVSSGELFF. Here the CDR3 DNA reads TGTGCCAGCAGCCCCGTATCCTCCGGGGAGCTGTTTTTT.

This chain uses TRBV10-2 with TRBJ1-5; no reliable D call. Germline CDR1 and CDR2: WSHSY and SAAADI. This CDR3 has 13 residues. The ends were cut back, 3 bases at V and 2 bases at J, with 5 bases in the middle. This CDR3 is CASSDWGNQPQHF. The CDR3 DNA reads TGCGCCAGCAGTGATTGGGGCAATCAGCCCCAGCATTTT.

The CDR3 DNA is TGTGCCAGCAGTAGGACCCGTGGAGGGGGGGCCAACGTCCTGACTTTC. Amino acids: CASSRTRGGGANVLTF. The rearrangement uses TRBV27 and TRBJ2-5; perhaps TRBD2 as D (6 bases). The end of the DNA is better explained by TRBJ2-6, so the J call may be wrong. The length of the CDR3 is 16 residues. CDR1 is MNHEY and CDR2 is SMNVEV in the germline V gene (reference sequence).

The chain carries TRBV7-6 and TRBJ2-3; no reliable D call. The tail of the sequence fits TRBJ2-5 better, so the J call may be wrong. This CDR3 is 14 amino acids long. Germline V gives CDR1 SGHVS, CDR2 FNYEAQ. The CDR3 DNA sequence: TGTGCCAGCAGCTTAGTTAGCTACCAAGAGACCCAGTACTTC. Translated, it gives CASSLVSYQETQYF.

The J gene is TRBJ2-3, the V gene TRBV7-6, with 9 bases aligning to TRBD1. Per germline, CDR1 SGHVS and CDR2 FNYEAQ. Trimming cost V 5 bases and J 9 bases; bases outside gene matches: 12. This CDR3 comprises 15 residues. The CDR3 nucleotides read TGTGCCAGCAGCCCGTCCCGGGACAGGGTAGCCACGCAGTATTTT. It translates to CASSPSRDRVATQYF.

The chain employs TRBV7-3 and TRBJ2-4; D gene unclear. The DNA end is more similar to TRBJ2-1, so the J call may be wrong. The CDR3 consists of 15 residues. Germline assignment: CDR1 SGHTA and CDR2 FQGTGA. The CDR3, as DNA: TGTGCCAGCAGCTTAATGGCTAATAAGGTCAATGAGCAGTTCTTC. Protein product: CASSLMANKVNEQFF.

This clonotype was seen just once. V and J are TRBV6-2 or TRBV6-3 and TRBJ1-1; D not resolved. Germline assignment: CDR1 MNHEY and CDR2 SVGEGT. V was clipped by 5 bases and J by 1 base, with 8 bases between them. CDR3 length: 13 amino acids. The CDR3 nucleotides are TGTGCCAGCAGTCATGTGGAGAACACTGAAGCTTTCTTT. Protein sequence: CASSHVENTEAFF.

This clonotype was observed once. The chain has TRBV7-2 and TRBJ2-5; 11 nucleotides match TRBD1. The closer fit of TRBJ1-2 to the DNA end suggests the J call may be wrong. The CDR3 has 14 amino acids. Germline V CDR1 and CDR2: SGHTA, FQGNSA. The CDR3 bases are TGTGCCAGCAGCCTCGGACAGGGGGCAGGTGGCTACACCTTC. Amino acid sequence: CASSLGQGAGGYTF.

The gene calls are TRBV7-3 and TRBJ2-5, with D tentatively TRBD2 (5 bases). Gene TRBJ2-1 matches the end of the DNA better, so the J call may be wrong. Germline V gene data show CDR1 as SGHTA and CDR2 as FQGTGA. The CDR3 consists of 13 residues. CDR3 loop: CASSLSGRETQFF. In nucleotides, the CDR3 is TGTGCCAGCAGCTTATCGGGGAGAGAGACCCAGTTCTTC.

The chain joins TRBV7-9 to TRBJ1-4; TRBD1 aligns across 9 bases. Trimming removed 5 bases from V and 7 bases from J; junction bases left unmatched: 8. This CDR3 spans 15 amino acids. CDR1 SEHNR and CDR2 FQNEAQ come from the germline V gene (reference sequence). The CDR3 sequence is CASSPGQGIGEKLFF. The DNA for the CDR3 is TGTGCCAGCAGCCCCGGACAGGGGATCGGTGAAAAACTGTTTTTT. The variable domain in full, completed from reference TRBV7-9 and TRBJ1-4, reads DTGVSQNPRHKITKRGQNVTFRCDPISEHNRLYWYRQTLGQGPEFLTYFQNEAQLEKSRLLSDRFSAERPKGSFSTLEIQRTEQGDSAMYLCASSPGQGIGEKLFFGSGTQLSVL.

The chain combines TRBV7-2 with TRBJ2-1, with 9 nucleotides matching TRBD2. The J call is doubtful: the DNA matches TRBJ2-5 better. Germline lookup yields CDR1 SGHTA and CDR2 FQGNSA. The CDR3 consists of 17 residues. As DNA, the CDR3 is TGTGCCAGCACCTGGGGGCGGGGGGGCCGTAGAAGGGAGACCCAGTACTTC. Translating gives CASTWGRGGRRRETQYF.

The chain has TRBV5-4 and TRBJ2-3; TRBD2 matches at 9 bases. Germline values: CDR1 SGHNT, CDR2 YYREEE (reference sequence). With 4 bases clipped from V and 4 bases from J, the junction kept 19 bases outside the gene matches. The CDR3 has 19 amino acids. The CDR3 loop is CASSPGWAGGLRGADTQYF. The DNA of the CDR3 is TGTGCCAGCAGCCCCGGTTGGGCGGGAGGGTTACGGGGGGCAGATACGCAGTATTTT.